Listed below are T cell receptor beta chains from one sample, sequenced in a study of shared clonotypes between healthy human individuals. Measured with immunoSEQ multiplex PCR; TCRdb has only the in-frame clones, and not every one. The sample lists approximately 2.5 million clones, 93% seen once, with about 0.38% in the top ten. Sequencing was done on a sample of naive CD4+ T cells from PBMCs. The receptor source for this set is a man between 18 and 35 years old in good health. Some clones in this sample may be carry-over from other donors' samples. Both conserved end residues are part of each CDR3. D genes are given only for firm matches. Clone size appears in some rows only: once, few, many, or a class for an expanded clone.

size	J	D	V	DNA	CDR3
NA	TRBJ2-5	NA	TRBV30	TGTGCCTGGAGTCAGCCTGTGCAAGAGACCCAGTACTTC	CAWSQPVQETQYF
once	TRBJ2-6	NA	TRBV5-4	TGTGCCAGCAGCTTGAGATCCTCTGGGGCCAACGTCCTGACTTTC	CASSLRSSGANVLTF
NA	TRBJ2-2	NA	TRBV5-1	TGCGCCAGCGGCGGCGGGACCTATAACACCGGGGAGCTGTTTTTT	CASGGGTYNTGELFF
NA	TRBJ2-5	NA	TRBV11-2	TGTGCCAGCAGCTTAGGGTGGTCCCAAGAGACCCAGTACTTC	CASSLGWSQETQYF
NA	TRBJ2-7	TRBD2	TRBV30	TGTGCCTGGAGTGGTGGCGGGAGCTCCTACGAGCAGTACTTC	CAWSGGGSSYEQYF
NA	TRBJ1-2	TRBD1	TRBV5-8	TGTGCCAGCAGCTTGCCCGGGACAGGCAACTATGGCTACACCTTC	CASSLPGTGNYGYTF
NA	TRBJ2-7	TRBD2	TRBV9	TGTGCCAGCAGCGTCTCCGGGACTAGCTTCTCCGAGCAGTACTTC	CASSVSGTSFSEQYF
NA	TRBJ2-5	NA	TRBV6-1	TGTGCCAGCAGGCCCACCCCGGGTGGAGGGGAGACCCAGTACTTC	CASRPTPGGGETQYF
NA	TRBJ2-3	TRBD2	TRBV28	TGTGCCAGCAGCCGACTAGCGGGAAGAGTAGATACGCAGTATTTT	CASSRLAGRVDTQYF
NA	TRBJ2-3	NA	TRBV7-2	TGTGCCAGCAGCTTAACAGCAGATACGCAGTATTTT	CASSLTADTQYF
NA	TRBJ2-7	NA	TRBV27	TGTGCCAGTCACGCCCTCCTGGGGGCGGCGGGGGAGCAGTACTTC	CASHALLGAAGEQYF
NA	TRBJ2-7	TRBD1	TRBV7-6	TGTGCCAGCAGCAAGGGACAGGCCTACGAGCAGTACTTC	CASSKGQAYEQYF
NA	TRBJ2-7	NA	TRBV5-1	TGCGCCAGCAGCTTGGAGGGGACCTACGAGCAGTACTTC	CASSLEGTYEQYF
once	TRBJ2-7	TRBD1	TRBV5-5	TGTGCCAGCAGCTCCGGGACAGGGAATCCCTACGAGCAGTACTTC	CASSSGTGNPYEQYF
NA	TRBJ1-2	TRBD1	TRBV15	TGTGCCACCAGCCCGGGACAGGACCGAATCTATGGCTACACCTTC	CATSPGQDRIYGYTF
NA	TRBJ1-2	NA	TRBV28	TGTGCCAGCAGTTCAACGCGAGGGGCGGTGGGATTTGGCTACACCTTC	CASSSTRGAVGFGYTF
NA	TRBJ2-1	TRBD2	TRBV9	TGTGCCAGCAGCCTTAGCGGGAGCTACAATGAGCAGTTCTTC	CASSLSGSYNEQFF
NA	TRBJ2-1	TRBD2	TRBV6-1	TGTGCCAGCAGTCGACTAGCGGGAGGGCCTGGTGAGCAGTTCTTC	CASSRLAGGPGEQFF
NA	TRBJ2-2	NA	TRBV7-8	TGTGCCAGCAGCCCAATAAGGACCGGGGAGCTGTTTTTT	CASSPIRTGELFF
NA	TRBJ1-1	NA	TRBV6-6	TGTGCCAGCAGTTACTCCGGGGTTCGAACTGAAGCTTTCTTT	CASSYSGVRTEAFF
once	TRBJ2-7	TRBD1	TRBV15	TGTGCCACCAGCCCCGGGACAGGGCCCTCCTACGAGCAGTACTTC	CATSPGTGPSYEQYF
NA	TRBJ2-7	TRBD2	TRBV4-2	TGTGCCAGCAGCCATGCGACGCGGGGGGGCGAGCAGTACTTC	CASSHATRGGEQYF
once	TRBJ2-1	NA	TRBV5-1	TGCGCCAGCAGGTCGGAGCCCCAGACCGGCGGATACAATGAGCAGTTCTTC	CASRSEPQTGGYNEQFF
once	TRBJ2-5	TRBD2	TRBV19	TGTGCCAGTAGTGGGCTGGGACTAGCGGAAGAGACCCAGTACTTC	CASSGLGLAEETQYF
NA	TRBJ1-1	TRBD1	TRBV30	TGTGCCTGGGGGTTCGACAGGGGGCTTGAAGCTTTCTTT	CAWGFDRGLEAFF
NA	TRBJ2-7	NA	TRBV6-5	TGTGCCAGCAGTTACTCCCCGGGAACCTACGAGCAGTACTTC	CASSYSPGTYEQYF
NA	TRBJ2-1	NA	TRBV4-2	TGTGCCAGCAGCCAAGTCCGGGACGGGAGCTTATCCTACAATGAGCAGTTCTTC	CASSQVRDGSLSYNEQFF
NA	TRBJ2-1	TRBD1	TRBV7-9	TGTGCCAGCAGCCCACGGACAGGGGTAAATGAGCAGTTCTTC	CASSPRTGVNEQFF
NA	TRBJ1-3	NA	TRBV5-6	TGTGCCAGCGGGGTTGCCGGCACCATATATTTT	CASGVAGTIYF
NA	TRBJ1-3	NA	TRBV9	TGTGCCAGCAGCGTATCCCCTAACTCTGGAAACACCATATATTTT	CASSVSPNSGNTIYF
NA	TRBJ2-2	NA	TRBV6-5	TGTGCCAGCAGTTACTCGAGGCGGCCAGGGACCGGGGAGCTGTTTTTT	CASSYSRRPGTGELFF
NA	TRBJ2-7	NA	TRBV5-1	TGCGCCAGCAGCTTGGGCGGAAGAGGTCCCTACGAGCAGTACTTC	CASSLGGRGPYEQYF
NA	TRBJ2-3	NA	TRBV5-6	TGTGCCAGCAGCTTGGGTACGGGACCCACAGATACGCAGTATTTT	CASSLGTGPTDTQYF
NA	TRBJ1-2	NA	TRBV5-1	TGCGCCAGCAGCTGGCCGGACAGCCCCTATGGCTACACCTTC	CASSWPDSPYGYTF
NA	TRBJ1-3	NA	TRBV5-5	TGTGCCAGCAGCTTGGGGCCGTTCTCTGGAAACACCATATATTTT	CASSLGPFSGNTIYF
NA	TRBJ1-2	TRBD1	TRBV28	TGTGCCAGCAGTTCTCCCGGGACAGGGAGGGGTGGCTACACCTTC	CASSSPGTGRGGYTF
NA	TRBJ2-3	NA	TRBV25-1	TGTGCCAGCAGTGATCGCGGACCAACACCAGATACGCAGTATTTT	CASSDRGPTPDTQYF
few	TRBJ1-1	NA	TRBV9	TGTGCCAGCAGCCGTAGATCCAGGGACACTGAAGCTTTCTTT	CASSRRSRDTEAFF
NA	TRBJ2-5	NA	TRBV15	TGTGCCACCAGCCAAAGGTCAGGGGCAGAGACCCAGTACTTC	CATSQRSGAETQYF
NA	TRBJ2-3	NA	TRBV5-1	TGCGCCAGCAGCTTGTCTGTGACAGGTAGCACAGATACGCAGTATTTT	CASSLSVTGSTDTQYF
NA	TRBJ1-2	NA	TRBV11-2	TGTGCCAGCAGCATTAACAGGAATGGCTACACCTTC	CASSINRNGYTF
few	TRBJ1-5	NA	TRBV5-1	TGCGCCAGCAGCTTGACTGGGAATCAGCCCCAGCATTTT	CASSLTGNQPQHF
NA	TRBJ2-3	TRBD1	TRBV7-9	TGTGCCAGCAGCTTAGGGTGGGACAGCAGCACAGATACGCAGTATTTT	CASSLGWDSSTDTQYF
NA	TRBJ2-5	NA	TRBV5-5	TGTGCCAGCAGCTTGGGAAGGCCGGGAGAGACCCAGTACTTC	CASSLGRPGETQYF
NA	TRBJ2-7	NA	TRBV7-9	TGTGCCAGCAGCACTCCCTACGAGCAGTACTTC	CASSTPYEQYF
NA	TRBJ1-1	NA	TRBV5-1	TGCGCCAGCACCCTGGGGGCAGGGAGGAACACTGAAGCTTTCTTT	CASTLGAGRNTEAFF
NA	TRBJ1-3	NA	TRBV28	TGTGCCAGCAGTTTAGGGGGCGCGCGTGGAAACACCATATATTTT	CASSLGGARGNTIYF
once	TRBJ2-3	NA	TRBV19	TGTGCCTCGAGGGGAGACACAGATACGCAGTATTTT	CASRGDTDTQYF
NA	TRBJ2-2	NA	TRBV6-6	TGTGCCAGCAGTTCCGTAAGCACCGGGGAGCTGTTTTTT	CASSSVSTGELFF
NA	TRBJ1-2	TRBD1	TRBV7-8	TGTGCCAGCAGCTTGGCCGGGACAGGGGGAGGGGGCTACACCTTC	CASSLAGTGGGGYTF
NA	TRBJ1-2	NA	TRBV6-4	TGTGCCAGCAGTGACTCCTCAGGGTCTGGCTACACCTTC	CASSDSSGSGYTF
NA	TRBJ2-7	TRBD1	TRBV10-3	TGTGCCATCAGCATTACCCGGGACAGTCCCTACGAGCAGTACTTC	CAISITRDSPYEQYF
NA	TRBJ2-2	TRBD1	TRBV11-2	TGTGCCAGCAGCCTGATTTGGGACAGCGACACCGGGGAGCTGTTTTTT	CASSLIWDSDTGELFF
NA	TRBJ2-2	TRBD1	TRBV9	TGTGCCAGCAGCGTAGATGAGACAGGGGTCGGGGAGCTGTTTTTT	CASSVDETGVGELFF
NA	TRBJ2-7	TRBD1	TRBV5-1	TGCGCCAGCAGCTTAGGGACAGGGTGGGAGCAGTACTTC	CASSLGTGWEQYF